This TCR beta chain came from a study of long-term antiretroviral therapy in people with HIV. Findings and limits, study-wide: Dominating the repertoire at all time points were the clones that expanded before ART. The study collected no data on ART adherence, viral resistance or therapy changes.

As to this clone: Its antigen is not known.

Survey-level immunoSEQ v3.0 assays were run. This table comes from immunoSEQ multiplex PCR, and its TCRdb copy is limited to in-frame clones, with some not included. The sample holds approximately 20,000 clones; about four fifths are singletons and the top ten take about 8%. HIV-positive participants all received treatment in the United States. The samples, holding about 0.95-11 million cryopreserved PBMC, were thawed before DNA extraction was carried out. V lost 0 bases and J lost 1, with 12 bases in between. CDR1 and CDR2 (germline): SGHRS, YFSETQ. This CDR3 has 16 residues. The clonotype comes from a man in his late teens or twenties with HIV. The chain couples TRBV5-1 to TRBJ2-3, with D possibly matching TRBD1 (6 bases). This sample comprised unsorted PBMCs, obtained 0.9 years after starting antiretroviral therapy. The CDR3 is CASSLVRQGRTDTQYF. The CDR3 coding sequence is TGCGCCAGCAGCTTGGTTAGGCAGGGGCGCACAGATACGCAGTATTTT.